The present T cell receptor beta chain was sequenced within a study of regulatory T cells. Study conclusions and caveats: In CD3G-deficient patients, conventional CD4+ T cells were enriched for hydrophobic CDR3 residues at positions 6 and 7.

Every patient with CD3G deficiency had evidence of autoimmunity. Patients, 2 to 39 years old, had expanded memory T-cell proportions. Sorting split CD4+ cells into CD25-high CD127-low Tregs and CD25-low CD127-high conventional T cells. Points on this clone: No antigen is known for it. Germline is not matched at one junction end, which may reflect a read error.

The primer mix had 52 TRBV and 13 TRBJ primers. TCRdb's table, derived via immunoSEQ multiplex PCR, lists solely in-frame clones and lacks some. The table shows tens of thousands of clones, with 85% to 95% occurring only once. This CDR3 has 12 residues. Germline values: CDR1 MNHEY, CDR2 SVGAGI. The sample taken for sequencing was conventional CD4+ T cells sorted from blood. The TCR comes from a person aged 18 to 29 with CD3G deficiency. This chain joins TRBV6-5 and TRBJ1-1; a weak D match, TRBD1 (6 bases). The CDR3 nucleotides are TGCGTCGTTCGGGGGGGGCCCACTGAAGCTTTCTTT. Residues: CVVRGGPTEAFF.